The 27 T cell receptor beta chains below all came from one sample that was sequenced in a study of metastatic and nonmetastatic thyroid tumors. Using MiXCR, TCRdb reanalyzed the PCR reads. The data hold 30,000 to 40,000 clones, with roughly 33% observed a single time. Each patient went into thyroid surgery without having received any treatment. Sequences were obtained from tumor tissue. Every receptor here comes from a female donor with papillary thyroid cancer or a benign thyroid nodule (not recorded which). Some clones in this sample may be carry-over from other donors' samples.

This CDR3 is CASSVGLKGSNTEAFF. In nucleotides, the CDR3 is TGTGCCAGCAGCGTAGGGCTGAAGGGATCGAACACTGAAGCTTTCTTT. The chain uses TRBV9 and TRBJ1-1; D is uncertain. Per germline, CDR1 SGDLS and CDR2 YYNGEE. The CDR3 loop spans 16 amino acids. Trimming left V 0 bases short and J 1 base short, with 13 bases between.

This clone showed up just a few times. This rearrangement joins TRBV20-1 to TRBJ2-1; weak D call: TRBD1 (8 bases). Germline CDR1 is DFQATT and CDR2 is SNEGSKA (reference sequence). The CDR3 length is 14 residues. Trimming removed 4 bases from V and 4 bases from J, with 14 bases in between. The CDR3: CSANRGGRYNEQFF. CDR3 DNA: TGCAGTGCTAACAGGGGGGGTAGGTACAATGAGCAGTTCTTC.

The CDR3 sequence: CASSFRTGGYEQYF. The CDR3 nucleotides read TGTGCCAGCAGTTTTAGGACAGGGGGCTACGAGCAGTACTTC. The chain recombines TRBV12-3 or TRBV12-4 with TRBJ2-7; 10 nucleotides line up with TRBD1. The CDR3 covers 14 residues. Losses at the gene ends were 3 bases for V and 3 bases for J; bases not matched to a gene: 2.

The CDR3: CASSPRTSGVYEQYF. CDR3 nucleotide sequence: TGTGCCAGCAGCCCCCGGACTAGCGGTGTCTACGAGCAGTACTTC. This rearrangement joins TRBV9 to TRBJ2-7, with TRBD2 matching over 10 bases. After removal of 4 bases from V and 3 bases from J, the junction contained 7 bases not matched to a gene. Per germline, CDR1 SGDLS and CDR2 YYNGEE. This CDR3 has 15 residues.

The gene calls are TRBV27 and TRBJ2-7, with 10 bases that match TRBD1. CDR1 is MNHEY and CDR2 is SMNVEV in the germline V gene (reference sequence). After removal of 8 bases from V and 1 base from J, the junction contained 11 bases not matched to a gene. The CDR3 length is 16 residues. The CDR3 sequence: CASHRGRGQGSYEQYF. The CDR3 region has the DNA TGTGCCAGCCATAGAGGTAGGGGACAGGGGTCCTACGAGCAGTACTTC.

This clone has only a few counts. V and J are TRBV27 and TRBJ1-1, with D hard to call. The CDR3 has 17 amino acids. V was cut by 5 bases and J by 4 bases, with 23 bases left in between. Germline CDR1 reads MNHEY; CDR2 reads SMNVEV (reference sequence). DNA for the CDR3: TGTGCCAGCAGTCCCGGGGTCCAGGCCCTTGGGTTCACTGAAGCTTTCTTT. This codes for CASSPGVQALGFTEAFF.

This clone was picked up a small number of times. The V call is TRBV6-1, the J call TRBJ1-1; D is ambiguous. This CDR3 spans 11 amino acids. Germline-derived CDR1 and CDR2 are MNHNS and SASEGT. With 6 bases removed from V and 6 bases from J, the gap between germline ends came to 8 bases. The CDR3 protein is CASRGLPEAFF. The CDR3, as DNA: TGTGCCAGCAGGGGTCTGCCTGAAGCTTTCTTT.

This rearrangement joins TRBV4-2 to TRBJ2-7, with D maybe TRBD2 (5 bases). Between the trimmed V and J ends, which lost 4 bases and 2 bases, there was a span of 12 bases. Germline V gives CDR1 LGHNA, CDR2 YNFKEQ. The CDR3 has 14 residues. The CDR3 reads CASSRQLVPYEQYF. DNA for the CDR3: TGTGCCAGCAGCCGCCAACTAGTTCCCTACGAGCAGTACTTC.

DNA for the CDR3: TGTGCCAGCAGTTACAGCTCTGGGGCCAACGTCCTGACTTTC. Translated: CASSYSSGANVLTF. The rearrangement links TRBV6-2 or TRBV6-3 to TRBJ2-6, with D uncertain. V lost 2 bases, J lost 0 bases, and 2 bases lay in between. Looked up from germline, CDR1 is MNHEY and CDR2 is SVGEGT. This CDR3 is 14 amino acids long.

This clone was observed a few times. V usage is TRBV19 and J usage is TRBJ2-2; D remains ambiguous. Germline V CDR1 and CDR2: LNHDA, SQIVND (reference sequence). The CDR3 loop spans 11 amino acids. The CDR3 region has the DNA TGTGCGGTGTCAGGCAACGGGGAGCTGTTTTTT. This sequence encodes CAVSGNGELFF. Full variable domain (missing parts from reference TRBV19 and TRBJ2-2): DGGITQSPKYLFRKEGQNVTLSCEQNLNHDAMYWYRQDPGQGLRLIYYSQIVNDFQKGDIAEGYSVSREKKESFPLTVTSAQKNPTAFYLCAVSGNGELFFGEGSRLTVL.

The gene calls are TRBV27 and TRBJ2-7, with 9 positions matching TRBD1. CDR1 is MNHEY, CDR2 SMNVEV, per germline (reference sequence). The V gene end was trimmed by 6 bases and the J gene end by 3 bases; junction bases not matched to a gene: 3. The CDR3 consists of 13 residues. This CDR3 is CASSDRGDYEQYF. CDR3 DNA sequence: TGTGCCAGCAGCGACAGGGGGGACTACGAGCAGTACTTC.

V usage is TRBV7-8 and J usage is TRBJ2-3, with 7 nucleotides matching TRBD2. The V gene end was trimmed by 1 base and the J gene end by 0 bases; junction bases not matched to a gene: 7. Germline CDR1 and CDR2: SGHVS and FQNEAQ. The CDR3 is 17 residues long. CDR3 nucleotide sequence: TGTGCCAGCAGCTTAGTCGCGGGAGAGACTAGCACAGATACGCAGTATTTT. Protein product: CASSLVAGETSTDTQYF.

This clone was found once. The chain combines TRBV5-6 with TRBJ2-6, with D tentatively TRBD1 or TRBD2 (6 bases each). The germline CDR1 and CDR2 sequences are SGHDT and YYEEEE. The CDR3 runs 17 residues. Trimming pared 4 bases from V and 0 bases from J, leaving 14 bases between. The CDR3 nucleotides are TGTGCCAGCAGCCCGCGGGGACAAACCTCTGGGGCCAACGTCCTGACTTTC. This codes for CASSPRGQTSGANVLTF.

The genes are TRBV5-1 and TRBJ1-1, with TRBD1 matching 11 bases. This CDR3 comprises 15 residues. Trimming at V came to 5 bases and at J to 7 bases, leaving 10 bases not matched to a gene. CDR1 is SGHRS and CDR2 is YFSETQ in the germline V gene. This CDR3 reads CASRQGTGGRSEAFF. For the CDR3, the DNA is TGCGCCAGCAGACAAGGGACAGGGGGTCGCAGTGAAGCTTTCTTT.

The CDR3 DNA sequence: TGTGCCGGGGGCGGGGACAGTTTCTCTGGGGCCAACGTCCTGACTTTC. Its translation is CAGGGDSFSGANVLTF. The rearrangement links TRBV11-1 to TRBJ2-6; possibly TRBD1 for D (7 bases). Germline CDR1 SGHAT, CDR2 FQDESV (reference sequence). CDR3 length equals 16 residues. V shed 11 bases and J shed 0 bases, with 17 bases lying between them.

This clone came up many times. For the CDR3, the DNA is TGTGCCAGTAGTATATCACAGACAAGCTACGAGCAGTACTTC. Its protein is CASSISQTSYEQYF. V and J are TRBV19 and TRBJ2-7; D uncertain. Trimming took off 2 bases at V and 3 bases at J, with 11 bases between the two ends. Germline loops: CDR1 LNHDA, CDR2 SQIVND (reference sequence). The CDR3 spans 14 residues.

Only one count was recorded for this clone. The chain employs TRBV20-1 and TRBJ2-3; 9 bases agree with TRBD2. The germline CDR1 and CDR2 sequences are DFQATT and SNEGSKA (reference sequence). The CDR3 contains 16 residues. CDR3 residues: CRAQRSGGPSTDTQYF. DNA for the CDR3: TGCAGGGCCCAAAGAAGCGGGGGGCCTAGCACAGATACGCAGTATTTT.

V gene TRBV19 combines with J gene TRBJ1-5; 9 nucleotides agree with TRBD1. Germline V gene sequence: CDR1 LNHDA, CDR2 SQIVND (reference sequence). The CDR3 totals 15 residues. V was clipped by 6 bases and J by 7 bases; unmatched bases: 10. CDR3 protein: CASRKDRGVRQPQHF. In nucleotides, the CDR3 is TGTGCCAGTAGGAAAGACAGGGGGGTAAGACAGCCCCAGCATTTT.

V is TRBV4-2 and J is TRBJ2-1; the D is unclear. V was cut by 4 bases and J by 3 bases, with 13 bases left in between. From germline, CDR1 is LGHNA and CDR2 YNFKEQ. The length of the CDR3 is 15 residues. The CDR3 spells CASSPPGFRYNEQFF. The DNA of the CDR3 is TGTGCCAGCAGCCCCCCTGGATTCCGCTACAATGAGCAGTTCTTC.

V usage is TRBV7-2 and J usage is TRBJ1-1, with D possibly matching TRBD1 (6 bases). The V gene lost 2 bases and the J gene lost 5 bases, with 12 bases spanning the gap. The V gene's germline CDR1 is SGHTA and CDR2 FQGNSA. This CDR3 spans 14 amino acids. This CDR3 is CASSLWGARTEAFF. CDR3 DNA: TGTGCCAGCAGCTTATGGGGGGCGAGGACTGAAGCTTTCTTT.

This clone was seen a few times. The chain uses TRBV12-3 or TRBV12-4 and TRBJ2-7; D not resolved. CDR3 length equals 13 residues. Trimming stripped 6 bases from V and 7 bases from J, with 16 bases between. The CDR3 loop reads CASSPSSVREQYF. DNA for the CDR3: TGTGCCAGCAGCCCTAGTTCTGTACGGGAGCAGTACTTC.

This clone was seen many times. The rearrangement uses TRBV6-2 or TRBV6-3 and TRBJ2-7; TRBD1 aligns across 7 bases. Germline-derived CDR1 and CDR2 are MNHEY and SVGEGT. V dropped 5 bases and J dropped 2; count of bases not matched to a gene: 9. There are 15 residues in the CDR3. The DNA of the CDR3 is TGTGCCAGCAGTACGAGACAGGGTACCACCTACGAGCAGTACTTC. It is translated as CASSTRQGTTYEQYF.

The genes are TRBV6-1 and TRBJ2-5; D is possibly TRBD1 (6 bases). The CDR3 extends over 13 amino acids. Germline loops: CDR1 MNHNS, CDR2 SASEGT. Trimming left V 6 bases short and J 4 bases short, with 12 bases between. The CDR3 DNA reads TGTGCCAGCAGCTCAGGGGTTTCAGAGACCCAGTACTTC. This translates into CASSSGVSETQYF.

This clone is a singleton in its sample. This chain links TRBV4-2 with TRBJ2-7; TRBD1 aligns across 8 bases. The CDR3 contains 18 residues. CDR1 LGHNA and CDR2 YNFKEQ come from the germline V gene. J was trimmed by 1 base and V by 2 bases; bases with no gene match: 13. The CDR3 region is CASSQSPPAGGLSYEQYF. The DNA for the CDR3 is TGTGCCAGCAGCCAAAGCCCCCCAGCAGGGGGCCTATCCTACGAGCAGTACTTC.

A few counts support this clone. CDR3: CASSVARGIGTEAFF. CDR3 DNA: TGTGCCAGCAGCGTAGCACGGGGAATTGGGACTGAAGCTTTCTTT. The chain carries TRBV6-1 and TRBJ1-1, with D unclear. Germline CDR1 is MNHNS and CDR2 is SASEGT. Deletions cut 6 bases from V and 5 bases from J, with 19 bases between. The CDR3 has 15 amino acids.

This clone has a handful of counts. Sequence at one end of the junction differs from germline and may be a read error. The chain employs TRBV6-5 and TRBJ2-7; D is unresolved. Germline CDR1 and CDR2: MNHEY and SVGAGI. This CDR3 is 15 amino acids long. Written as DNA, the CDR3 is TGTGCCAGCATTTACTCGGACGGACGCTCCTACGAGCAGTACTTC. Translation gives CASIYSDGRSYEQYF.

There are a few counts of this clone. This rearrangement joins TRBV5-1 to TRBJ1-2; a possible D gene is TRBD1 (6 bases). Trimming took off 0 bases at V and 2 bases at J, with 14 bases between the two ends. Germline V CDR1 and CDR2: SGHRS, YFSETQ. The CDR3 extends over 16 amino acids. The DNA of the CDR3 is TGCGCCAGCAGCTTGGGGATCGGACAGCTAAACTATGGCTACACCTTC. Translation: CASSLGIGQLNYGYTF.